These 26 T cell receptor beta chains share one sample of origin, sequenced in a study of long-term antiretroviral therapy in people with HIV. This was the immunoSEQ v3.0 assay at survey level. This table comes from immunoSEQ multiplex PCR, and its TCRdb copy is limited to in-frame clones, with some not included. The sample lists around 21,000 clones, roughly 85% occurring once. The input for sequencing was unsorted PBMCs, taken 0.2 years after starting antiretroviral therapy. These receptors originate from a woman in her 30s with HIV.

J is TRBJ1-2 and V is TRBV6-5; D remains unclear. This CDR3 region has 13 residues. V was cut by 2 bases and J by 2 bases, with 6 bases left in between. CDR1 is MNHEY and CDR2 is SVGAGI in the germline V gene. CDR3 sequence (DNA): TGTGCCAGCAGTTACAAACAGAACTATGGCTACACCTTC. Its protein is CASSYKQNYGYTF.

This chain joins TRBV19 and TRBJ1-1; D gene ambiguous. Between the trimmed V and J ends, which lost 1 base and 4 bases, there was a span of 16 bases. The CDR3 has 16 residues. CDR1 and CDR2 from the germline V gene are LNHDA and SQIVND (reference sequence). CDR3 protein: CASSIGSPLRSTEAFF. CDR3 bases: TGTGCCAGTAGTATAGGTTCCCCATTAAGGAGCACTGAAGCTTTCTTT.

CDR3 protein: CASSGRGSSYNSPLHF. CDR3 sequence (DNA): TGTGCCAGCAGTGGCCGGGGGAGCTCCTATAATTCACCCCTCCACTTT. The gene calls are TRBV2 and TRBJ1-6; D is perhaps TRBD1 (5 bases). Germline CDR1 reads SNHLY; CDR2 reads FYNNEI. V lost 4 bases, J lost 0 bases, and 10 bases lay in between. The CDR3 loop spans 16 amino acids.

V is TRBV11-2 and J is TRBJ2-1, with D tentatively TRBD1 or TRBD2 (5 bases each). The CDR3 extends over 16 amino acids. Germline assignment: CDR1 SGHAT and CDR2 FQNNGV. The V gene lost 5 bases and the J gene lost 4 bases, with 18 bases spanning the gap. The CDR3 here is CASSLRPGRRYNEQFF. For the CDR3, the DNA is TGTGCCAGCAGCCTTCGGCCGGGACGGCGGTACAATGAGCAGTTCTTC.

V gene TRBV5-1 combines with J gene TRBJ1-2; D call uncertain. The length of the CDR3 is 14 residues. Germline assignment: CDR1 SGHRS and CDR2 YFSETQ. Trimming removed 0 bases from V and 4 bases from J, with 10 bases in between. The CDR3 nucleotides are TGCGCCAGCAGCTTGGGGGAAGTGGGCTATGGCTACACCTTC. Translating gives CASSLGEVGYGYTF.

The rearrangement joins TRBV30 to TRBJ2-3; 11 bases line up with TRBD2. The CDR3 totals 15 residues. Germline loops: CDR1 GTSNPN, CDR2 SVGIG (reference sequence). J gave up 2 bases and V 4 bases, and 5 bases lay outside the gene matches. Here the CDR3 DNA reads TGTGCCTGGACGTTGGGACTAGCGGACACAGATACGCAGTATTTT. This encodes CAWTLGLADTDTQYF. Based on the CDR3 plus reference TRBV30 and TRBJ2-3, the full variable domain is SQTIHQWPATLVQPVGSPLSLECTVEGTSNPNLYWYRQAAGRGLQLLFYSVGIGQISSEVPQNLSASRPQDRQFILSSKKLLLSDSGFYLCAWTLGLADTDTQYFGPGTRLTVL.

This chain uses TRBV4-1 with TRBJ1-1; tentative D call: TRBD1 (5 bases). Per germline, CDR1 MGHRA and CDR2 YSYEKL. The CDR3 length is 15 residues. V shed 6 bases and J shed 5 bases, with 19 bases lying between them. CDR3 loop: CASRIEGVITTEAFF. The CDR3 DNA is TGCGCCAGCAGGATCGAAGGGGTTATTACGACTGAAGCTTTCTTT.

V and J are TRBV6-5 and TRBJ2-3; D is undetermined. V was shortened by 7 bases and J by 4 bases, with 12 bases between the two germline ends. In germline, CDR1 is MNHEY, CDR2 SVGAGI. The CDR3 sequence is 13 residues long. Written as DNA, the CDR3 is TGTGCCAGCACCCGAGGTCAGCCAGATACGCAGTATTTT. This gives the protein CASTRGQPDTQYF.

The chain joins TRBV7-2 to TRBJ1-4; D unresolved. CDR3 length: 18 amino acids. With 1 base removed from V and 5 bases from J, the gap between germline ends came to 20 bases. Germline loops: CDR1 SGHTA, CDR2 FQGNSA. This chain's CDR3 is CASSLGAGYGDPNEKLFF. CDR3 DNA: TGTGCCAGCAGCTTAGGCGCCGGGTATGGGGATCCCAATGAAAAACTGTTTTTT.

J is TRBJ2-2 and V is TRBV10-1, with 7 bases lining up with TRBD1. V lost 8 bases to trimming and J lost 0 bases; unmatched junction nucleotides: 6. CDR3 length equals 15 residues. Per the germline V gene, CDR1 is WNHNN and CDR2 is SYGVQD (reference sequence). The CDR3 DNA reads TGCGCCAGCGGCCGGGACAGAGCGAACACCGGGGAGCTGTTTTTT. It codes for CASGRDRANTGELFF.

The CDR3 DNA reads TGCGCCAGCAGCTTGGGAAGGCAGGGTAACGGAGCTTTCTTT. Its protein is CASSLGRQGNGAFF. This chain joins TRBV5-1 and TRBJ1-1, with a weak D call TRBD1 (5 bases). This CDR3 is 14 amino acids long. With 0 bases removed from V and 10 bases from J, the gap between germline ends came to 16 bases. Germline CDR1 SGHRS, CDR2 YFSETQ.

The CDR3 DNA reads TGTGCCAGCCTCCGGACAGGGGCTAACTATGGCTACACCTTC. Protein: CASLRTGANYGYTF. The chain joins TRBV6-1 to TRBJ1-2; 9 nucleotides agree with TRBD1. Germline V CDR1 and CDR2: MNHNS, SASEGT. CDR3 length equals 14 residues. The V gene end was trimmed by 8 bases and the J gene end by 0 bases; junction bases not matched to a gene: 4.

The rearrangement uses TRBV6-1 and TRBJ1-1; tentatively, D is TRBD1 (6 bases). V was shortened by 7 bases and J by 4 bases, with 16 bases between the two germline ends. The CDR3 runs 14 residues. CDR1 and CDR2 (germline): MNHNS, SASEGT. The CDR3 protein is CASILTGTGTEAFF. CDR3 sequence (DNA): TGTGCCAGCATCCTAACAGGGACGGGCACTGAAGCTTTCTTT.

The chain links TRBV27 to TRBJ1-5; D remains ambiguous. Trimming shortened V by 6 bases and J by 1 base, and 10 bases separated the two germline ends. This CDR3 region has 14 residues. The germline V gene encodes CDR1 MNHEY and CDR2 SMNVEV (reference sequence). The CDR3 region is CASSTSPSNQPQHF. As DNA, the CDR3 is TGTGCCAGCAGCACCTCACCCAGCAATCAGCCCCAGCATTTT.

The chain couples TRBV13 to TRBJ2-3, with 10 bases that match TRBD2. V gave up 5 bases and J gave up 4 bases; unmatched junction bases: 15. Germline CDR1 reads PRHDT; CDR2 reads FYEKMQ (reference sequence). This CDR3 has 18 amino acids. DNA for the CDR3: TGTGCCAGCAGCCAATACGCCGCCAGCGGGGGGGCCTCAGATACGCAGTATTTT. As protein: CASSQYAASGGASDTQYF.

This chain uses TRBV10-2 with TRBJ2-7; D call uncertain. CDR1 WSHSY and CDR2 SAAADI come from the germline V gene. Trimming removed 6 bases at V and 4 bases at J, with 13 bases between. The CDR3 contains 13 residues. CDR3 amino acids: CASSDPQSYEQYF. Written as DNA, the CDR3 is TGCGCCAGCAGCGACCCCCAATCTTACGAGCAGTACTTC.

This clone was counted a few times. This rearrangement joins TRBV6-1 to TRBJ1-6; D is undetermined. Per the germline V gene, CDR1 is MNHNS and CDR2 is SASEGT. V dropped 4 bases and J dropped 9 bases, with 10 bases sitting between them. The CDR3 is 13 amino acids. CDR3 residues: CASSGWVGSPLHF. CDR3 bases: TGTGCCAGCAGTGGGTGGGTTGGTTCACCCCTCCACTTT.

The chain has TRBV6-1 and TRBJ2-7; possibly TRBD1 for D (6 bases). The V gene's germline CDR1 is MNHNS and CDR2 SASEGT. This CDR3 is built from 12 residues. V lost 6 bases, J lost 7 bases, and 13 bases lay in between. The CDR3 sequence: CASSAGRGEQYV. The CDR3 nucleotides are TGTGCCAGCAGCGCCGGCAGGGGAGAGCAGTACGTC.

The CDR3 coding sequence is TGCAGCGTGGGAGTTGACTATGGCTACACCTTC. It encodes CSVGVDYGYTF. The V and J genes are TRBV29-1 and TRBJ1-2; D gene uncertain. Between the trimmed V and J ends, which lost 6 bases and 3 bases, there was a span of 8 bases. The CDR3 runs to 11 residues. CDR1 SQVTM and CDR2 ANQGSEA come from the germline V gene.

V and J are TRBV2 and TRBJ1-4, with D uncertain. The V end lost 8 bases, the J end lost 11 bases, and 24 bases lay between the germline ends. CDR3 size: 15 residues. The germline gives CDR1 SNHLY, CDR2 FYNNEI. The CDR3 DNA follows: TGTGCCAGCTTGAGAAAGGGAGAACTAATGAGGAAACTGTTTTTT. Protein: CASLRKGELMRKLFF. Drawing the rest from reference TRBV2 and TRBJ1-4, the complete variable domain is EPEVTQTPSHQVTQMGQEVILRCVPISNHLYFYWYRQILGQKVEFLVSFYNNEISEKSEIFDDQFSVERPDGSNFTLKIRSTKLEDSAMYFCASLRKGELMRKLFFGSGTQLSVL.

The J gene is TRBJ2-7, the V gene TRBV18, with 8 bases that match TRBD1. There are 14 residues in the CDR3. V shed 2 bases, J shed 2 bases, and the junction held 2 bases outside the gene matches. CDR1 and CDR2 from the germline V gene are KGHSH and LQKENI. CDR3 nucleotides: TGTGCCAGCTCACCAAGACAGGGGACCTACGAGCAGTACGTC. It codes for CASSPRQGTYEQYV.

The chain carries TRBV5-1 and TRBJ2-3, with D unclear. Germline V CDR1 and CDR2: SGHRS, YFSETQ. The CDR3 has 15 amino acids. The V end lost 0 bases, the J end lost 7 bases, and 15 bases lay between the germline ends. DNA of the CDR3: TGCGCCAGCAGCTTGGAATCTGACCAACGCTATACGCAGTATTTT. Translation gives CASSLESDQRYTQYF. Full variable domain (outside the CDR3, taken from reference TRBV5-1 and TRBJ2-3): KAGVTQTPRYLIKTRGQQVTLSCSPISGHRSVSWYQQTPGQGLQFLFEYFSETQRNKGNFPGRFSGRQFSNSRSEMNVSTLELGDSALYLCASSLESDQRYTQYFGPGTRLTVL.

The chain is built from TRBV28 and TRBJ1-2; D unresolved. Germline-derived CDR1 and CDR2 are MDHEN and SYDVKM. The CDR3 extends over 15 amino acids. V lost 5 bases and J lost 8, with 21 bases in between. The CDR3 coding sequence is TGTGCCAGCAGTCCCCCGGGCTCCAACCCGCGGGGCTACACCTTC. As protein: CASSPPGSNPRGYTF.

The chain is built from TRBV5-6 and TRBJ2-2; TRBD1 matches 8 bases. V shed 10 bases and J 5 bases; nucleotides not matched to a gene: 10. The germline V gene has CDR1 SGHDT and CDR2 YYEEEE. The CDR3 runs to 14 residues. DNA for the CDR3: TGTGCCTCTAGTAGGACAGGGCGGACCGGGGAGCTGTTTTTT. Protein product: CASSRTGRTGELFF.

This clone has a single count. The chain employs TRBV30 and TRBJ1-1, with 12 bases that match TRBD1. The germline V gene has CDR1 GTSNPN and CDR2 SVGIG (reference sequence). The CDR3 is 14 residues long. The ends lost 0 bases at V and 6 bases at J; junction bases unmatched: 2. DNA for the CDR3: TGTGCCTGGAGTGTGGGACAGGGGGCTGCTGAAGCTTTCTTT. Its protein is CAWSVGQGAAEAFF.

Only a few counts were recorded for this clone. The chain has TRBV20-1 and TRBJ2-7; weak D call: TRBD2 (6 bases). The CDR3 covers 11 residues. Trimming shortened V by 6 bases and J by 3 bases, and 9 bases separated the two germline ends. Germline CDR1 DFQATT, CDR2 SNEGSKA (reference sequence). Here the CDR3 reads CSAMDYYEQYF. The CDR3 region has the DNA TGCAGTGCGATGGACTACTACGAGCAGTACTTC.